This T cell receptor (beta chain) was observed in a study of T cell clonality in common variable immunodeficiency. Overall study findings and caveats: Compared with healthy controls, CVID subjects showed increased TCRbeta clonality, mostly in about a third. Shared TCRbeta clones were fewer between CVID subjects than controls. Fewer deletions and N-nucleotide insertions were reportedly seen in common variable immunodeficiency TCR beta sequences.

The table came from immunoSEQ multiplex PCR; TCRdb's copy has only in-frame clones and leaves some out. The repertoire has about 39,000 clones, none seen only once; the ten largest take around 1.4%. Caucasian heritage predominated among both patients and controls. On this clone itself: Its specificity is unknown. Coverage ceases 3 residues before the CDR3 finishes, and the germline J gene fills in the end.

Germline V gene sequence: CDR1 SGHRS, CDR2 YFSETQ. The V and J ends lost 6 bases and 2 bases respectively, with 13 bases between them. This CDR3 has 14 amino acids. Sequenced: peripheral blood mononuclear cells. This sequence was found in a person aged 18 to 70 in good health. The chain is built from TRBV5-1 and TRBJ2-3, with a possible D match to TRBD2 (5 bases). The CDR3 DNA, read in part, is TGCGCCAGCACTGGGCGGGCCGCCACAGATACG. Protein product: CASTGRAATDT. The whole CDR3 reads CASTGRAATDTQYF.